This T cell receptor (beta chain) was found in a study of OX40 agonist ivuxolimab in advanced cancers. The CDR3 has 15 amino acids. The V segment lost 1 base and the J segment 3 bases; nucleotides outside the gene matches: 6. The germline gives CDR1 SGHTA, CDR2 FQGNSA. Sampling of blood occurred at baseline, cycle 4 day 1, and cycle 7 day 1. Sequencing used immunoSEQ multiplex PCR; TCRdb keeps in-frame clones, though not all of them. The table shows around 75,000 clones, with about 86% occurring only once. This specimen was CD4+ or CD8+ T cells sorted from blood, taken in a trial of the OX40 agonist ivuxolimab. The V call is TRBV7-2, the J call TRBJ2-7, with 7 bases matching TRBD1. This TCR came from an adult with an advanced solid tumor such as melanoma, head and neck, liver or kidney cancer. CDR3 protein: CASSLGGTADYEQYF. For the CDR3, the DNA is TGTGCCAGCAGCTTAGGGGGGACAGCTGACTACGAGCAGTACTTC.